This TCR beta chain was captured by sequencing in a study of blood T cell repertoires in COVID-19. How the authors handled the data: Amplifying reference gene primers gave estimates of nucleated cell counts. Measured with immunoSEQ multiplex PCR; TCRdb has only the in-frame clones, and not every one. V, J and clone size derive from that table, while D and trimming were established from the DNA sequence. This table has 9,500 to 11,000 clones, about 85% appearing once. CDR1 and CDR2 (germline): MNHNS, SASEGT. V lost 0 bases to trimming and J lost 6 bases, with 15 bases between them. This CDR3 has 15 residues.

The J gene is TRBJ2-7, the V gene TRBV6-1; a possible D gene is TRBD2 (5 bases). The sequenced sample consisted of peripheral blood. The sequence came from a man aged 25-45 years with active or convalescent COVID-19. CDR3 loop: CASSEAQEQRAEQYF. Here the CDR3 DNA reads TGTGCCAGCAGTGAAGCGCAAGAACAGAGGGCCGAGCAGTACTTC.